These 10 T cell receptor beta chains were all obtained from the same sample, sequenced in a study of molecular identifiers for immune sequencing clone quantification. MiXCR was run by TCRdb on the PCR reads, yielding one entry per CDR3 protein. This sample has some 680,000 distinct CDR3 sequences, with roughly 27% found just once. Sequenced input: naive CD8+ T cells from blood, with Jurkat cell RNA spiked in. Subset in this sample: FACS-sorted CD8+CD4-CCR7+CD45RA+ naive T cells. Every receptor here comes from a human donor in good health. Some libraries in this study had Jurkat cell RNA spiked in.

Points on this clonotype: This may arise from a read error, as a much more abundant clone is one base away. The conserved phenylalanine or tryptophan is not found at the CDR3 terminus, so this likely reflects a read error. CDR3 residues: CASSLERSRDRNTIYL. DNA of the CDR3: TGTGCCAGCAGCTTAGAGCGCAGTCGTGATAGAAACACCATATATCTT. The V call is TRBV7-4, the J call TRBJ1-3; the D is unclear. Germline V CDR1 and CDR2: SGHVT, SQSDAQ. The V end was cut by 1 base, the J end by 5 bases, with 15 bases between. The CDR3 is 16 residues long.

The chain has TRBV6-5 and TRBJ2-2; D call uncertain. The germline V gene has CDR1 MNHEY and CDR2 SVGAGI. Deletions cut 7 bases from V and 7 bases from J, with 13 bases between. This CDR3 is 13 amino acids long. CDR3 region: CASKAVGFGELFF. The CDR3 DNA is TGTGCCAGCAAAGCCGTGGGTTTCGGGGAGCTGTTTTTT.

This clonotype was counted only a few times. The rearrangement joins TRBV20-1 to TRBJ2-7; no definite D call. Germline CDR1 reads DFQATT; CDR2 reads SNEGSKA (reference sequence). The CDR3 is made up of 13 amino acids. Trimming took off 0 bases at V and 1 base at J, with 7 bases between the two ends. This chain's CDR3 is CSAREMGSYEQYF. CDR3 in DNA: TGCAGTGCTAGAGAAATGGGTTCCTACGAGCAGTACTTC.

The chain couples TRBV4-3 to TRBJ1-4, with D unclear. The germline V and J ends were trimmed by 4 bases and 0 bases, with 18 bases remaining between them. The CDR3 runs to 18 residues. From germline, CDR1 is LGHNA and CDR2 YSLEER. The CDR3 loop reads CASSPTPRVTATNEKLFF. The DNA of the CDR3 is TGCGCCAGCAGCCCCACACCAAGGGTCACAGCAACTAATGAAAAACTGTTTTTT.

This clonotype was recorded a few times. The chain combines TRBV4-1 with TRBJ2-7; D tentatively fits TRBD1 or TRBD2 (5 bases each). Trimming left V 1 base short and J 7 bases short, with 11 bases between. The CDR3 is made up of 13 amino acids. CDR1 MGHRA and CDR2 YSYEKL come from the germline V gene. The CDR3 DNA reads TGCGCCAGCAGCCAAGTCGGGACGCGGGAGCAGTACTTC. It is translated as CASSQVGTREQYF.

This clonotype has a handful of counts. The chain is built from TRBV20-1 and TRBJ1-5; no definite D call. V shed 6 bases and J shed 0 bases, with 9 bases lying between them. Germline CDR1 and CDR2: DFQATT and SNEGSKA (reference sequence). There are 13 residues in the CDR3. The CDR3 loop is CSATKHSNQPQHF. The CDR3 bases are TGCAGTGCGACCAAGCATAGCAATCAGCCCCAGCATTTT.

This clonotype was found many times. The gene calls are TRBV19 and TRBJ2-3; TRBD2 is a possible D gene (6 bases). The germline CDR1 and CDR2 sequences are LNHDA and SQIVND (reference sequence). V dropped 5 bases and J dropped 3 bases, with 18 bases sitting between them. This CDR3 has 16 amino acids. The CDR3 nucleotides read TGTGCCAGTAGTTTCCGACTAGTGGTTTGGACAGATACGCAGTATTTT. It codes for CASSFRLVVWTDTQYF.

The chain is built from TRBV6-1 and TRBJ2-7; 8 nucleotides line up with TRBD1. Looked up from germline, CDR1 is MNHNS and CDR2 is SASEGT. Trimming removed 4 bases from V and 2 bases from J; junction bases left unmatched: 13. This CDR3 comprises 17 residues. The CDR3 loop is CASSVRDRHLGTYEQYF. The CDR3 region has the DNA TGTGCCAGCAGTGTCCGGGACAGGCATCTAGGAACCTACGAGCAGTACTTC.

To note about this clonotype: A much more abundant neighbour one base away suggests this may be a read error. This sequence joins TRBV28 and TRBJ2-7; D unclear. Germline loops: CDR1 MDHEN, CDR2 SYDVKM. V lost 6 bases and J lost 5, with 17 bases in between. CDR3 length: 14 residues. The CDR3 nucleotides read TGTGCCAGCAGCCCCGACCTAGTTGGCCACGAGCAGTACTTC. This translates into CASSPDLVGHEQYF.

In its sample, this clonotype was seen many times. The V call is TRBV7-6, the J call TRBJ2-1; 8 positions agree with TRBD2. Per the germline V gene, CDR1 is SGHVS and CDR2 is FNYEAQ. The CDR3 has 15 residues. V dropped 2 bases and J dropped 8; count of bases not matched to a gene: 8. Here the CDR3 reads CASSLRTSSGDEQFF. The CDR3 nucleotides read TGTGCCAGCAGCTTAAGGACTAGCAGTGGGGATGAGCAGTTCTTC.